Listed below are T cell receptor beta chains from one sample, sequenced in a study of T cell repertoires in cytomegalovirus infection. TCRdb itself ran the reads through MiXCR, one entry per CDR3 protein. Altogether 150,000 to 200,000 distinct CDR3 sequences are present, more than 9% being singletons, with the ten largest covering about 5%. The sample taken for sequencing was PBMCs. These receptors all come from a human donor in good health (CMV status not recorded). Some clones in this sample may be carry-over from other donors' samples. The CDR3 runs from the conserved cysteine through the conserved F or W. D genes are given only for firm matches. Rows give clone size only sometimes, using once, few, many, or a class for an expanded clone.

d_call j_call v_call clone_size cdr3_nt cdr3_aa
TRBD2 TRBJ2-7 TRBV7-2 many TGTGCCAGCAGCTCTTTAGCGGGACCGCCCTACGAGCAGTACTTC CASSSLAGPPYEQYF
NA TRBJ1-5 TRBV7-8 many TGTGCCAGCAGCTTTTTGGGGGGCGTGCTGAATCAGCCCCAGCATTTT CASSFLGGVLNQPQHF
NA TRBJ2-7 TRBV5-4 NA TGTGCCAGCAGCTTGGAAAGGGGTCCGTACGAGCAGTACTTC CASSLERGPYEQYF
NA TRBJ1-2 TRBV7-2 many TGTGCCAGCAGCCCTTCGGAAGGAGAGCCTATGAGCTATGGCTACACCTTC CASSPSEGEPMSYGYTF
NA TRBJ2-7 TRBV6-2/TRBV6-3 few TGTGCCAGCAGTTACTCCAGAACCTCCTACGAGCAGTACTTC CASSYSRTSYEQYF
NA TRBJ1-1 TRBV20-1 few TGCAGTGCTAGAGTTGTCCGGGGGAACACTGAAGCTTTCTTT CSARVVRGNTEAFF
TRBD2 TRBJ2-5 TRBV29-1 many TGCAGCGGGAGTAGCGGGGGGGTCCAAGAGACCCAGTACTTC CSGSSGGVQETQYF
NA TRBJ2-7 TRBV28 many TGTGCCAGCAGCACCCCGGGCGGGTTAGCCTACGAGCAGTACTTC CASSTPGGLAYEQYF
NA TRBJ2-1 TRBV7-8 few TGTGCCAGCAGCTTCGGGCAGGGGAATGAGCAGTTCTTC CASSFGQGNEQFF
NA TRBJ1-1 TRBV28 many TGTGCCAGCAGTTTAGGTCGGGGGCTGAACACTGAAGCTTTCTTT CASSLGRGLNTEAFF
TRBD1 TRBJ1-1 TRBV19 NA TGTGCCAGTAGTATAGGGGACAGACGAATGAACACTGAAGCTTTCTTT CASSIGDRRMNTEAFF
NA TRBJ2-6 TRBV20-1 many TGCAGTGCCCCCGGACTGAGTAGCTCTGGGGCCAACGTCCTGACTTTC CSAPGLSSSGANVLTF
NA TRBJ2-2 TRBV28 many TGTGCCAGCAGCAGACGGGAGTACACCGGGGAGCTGTTTTTT CASSRREYTGELFF
NA TRBJ2-7 TRBV7-2 many TGTGCCAGCAGCTTAGCGTCGGAGGGGTTTCCCTACGAGCAGTACTTC CASSLASEGFPYEQYF
NA TRBJ1-4 TRBV7-2 many TGTGCCAGCAGCTTTGGACCCGCAGATGAAAAACTGTTTTTT CASSFGPADEKLFF
TRBD1 TRBJ1-2 TRBV29-1 few TGCAGCGTTGTTACAGGGGGCAGGATCTATGGCTACACCTTC CSVVTGGRIYGYTF
NA TRBJ1-4 TRBV7-8 many TGTGCCAGCAGACCTCAGGGAGGCGGAGAACTGTTTTTT CASRPQGGGELFF
NA TRBJ1-2 TRBV20-1 few TGCAGTGCTATCCCGACGCTCAGCTATGGCTACACCTTC CSAIPTLSYGYTF
TRBD1 TRBJ2-5 TRBV20-1 many TGCAGTGCCCCTAGTTTTGGCGCAGGGGGTAATAGAGAGACCCAGTACTTC CSAPSFGAGGNRETQYF
NA TRBJ2-2 TRBV12-3/TRBV12-4 NA TGTGCCAGCAGCTCGGACAGACCGAACACCGGGGAGCTGTTTTTT CASSSDRPNTGELFF
NA TRBJ1-1 TRBV7-6 many TGTGCCAGCAGCCGATCGATGAACACTGAAGCTTTCTTT CASSRSMNTEAFF
TRBD1 TRBJ2-2 TRBV7-2 many TGTGCCAGCAGCTTGCTTAGGGGGCCCACGAACACCGGGGAGCTGTTTTTT CASSLLRGPTNTGELFF
NA TRBJ1-3 TRBV15 many TGTGCCACCAGCAGAGATCCGGGGATGACTGGAAACACCATATATTTT CATSRDPGMTGNTIYF
TRBD2 TRBJ2-7 TRBV10-3 few TGTGCCACCAAACAGCCGACTAGCGTTATCCACGAGCAGTACTTC CATKQPTSVIHEQYF
NA TRBJ2-3 TRBV9 NA TGTGCCAGCAGCGTATCCAGCGGGCGGGGATTACTCACAGATACGCAGTATTTT CASSVSSGRGLLTDTQYF
NA TRBJ1-6 TRBV7-2 many TGTGCCAGCAGCTTACAGGGGTATAATTCACCCCTCCACTTT CASSLQGYNSPLHF
TRBD2 TRBJ2-2 TRBV12-3/TRBV12-4 few TGTGCCAGCAGCCGACACCCGACTAGCGGGGCGAACACCGGGGAGCTGTTTTTT CASSRHPTSGANTGELFF
NA TRBJ1-6 TRBV7-2 many TGTGCCAGCAGCTTAGTCGGGTCGATGGACCGCTTTAATTCACCCCTCCACTTT CASSLVGSMDRFNSPLHF
NA TRBJ2-7 TRBV12-3/TRBV12-4 NA TGTGCCAGCAGTTCGGTGTCCGAATCCTACGAGCAGTACTTC CASSSVSESYEQYF
NA TRBJ2-1 TRBV12-3/TRBV12-4 few TGTGCCAGCAGTTTACGGGATCTTGTTCCCTACAATGAGCAGTTCTTC CASSLRDLVPYNEQFF
NA TRBJ2-7 TRBV28 many TGTGCCAGCAGTTCCCCCGACCTAATCCAGTACTTC CASSSPDLIQYF
NA TRBJ2-2 TRBV7-6 few TGTGCCAGCGCAAGGCGAACCGGGGAGCTGTTTTTT CASARRTGELFF
NA TRBJ1-1 TRBV27 once TGTGCCAGCAGTTACACTGAAGCTTTCTTT CASSYTEAFF
NA TRBJ2-2 TRBV6-1 many TGTGCCAGCAGTGAAATTCCCGGGTGGCGGGGCGGGGAGCTGTTTTTT CASSEIPGWRGGELFF